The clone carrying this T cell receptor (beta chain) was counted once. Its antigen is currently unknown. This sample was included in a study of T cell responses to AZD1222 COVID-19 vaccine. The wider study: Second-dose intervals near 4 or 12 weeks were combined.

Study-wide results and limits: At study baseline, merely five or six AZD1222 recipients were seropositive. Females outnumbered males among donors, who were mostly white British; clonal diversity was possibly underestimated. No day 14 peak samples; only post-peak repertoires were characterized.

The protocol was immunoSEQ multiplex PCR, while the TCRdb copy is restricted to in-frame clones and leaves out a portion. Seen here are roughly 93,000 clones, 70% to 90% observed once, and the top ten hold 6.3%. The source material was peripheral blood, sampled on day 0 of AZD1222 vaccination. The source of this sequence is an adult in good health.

CDR3 residues: CASSPPDGTYEQYF. DNA for the CDR3: TGTGCCAGCAGCCCACCCGACGGAACATACGAGCAGTACTTC. The chain employs TRBV11-3 and TRBJ2-7; D call uncertain. Trimming took off 5 bases at V and 4 bases at J, with 15 bases between the two ends. CDR3 size: 14 residues. From germline, CDR1 is SGHNT and CDR2 YENEEA.